Detailed here is one TCR beta chain. Antigen unknown. The data were obtained in a study of T cell responses to AZD1222 COVID-19 vaccine. With 0 bases removed from V and 2 bases from J, the gap between germline ends came to 15 bases. This CDR3 has 16 residues. CDR1 and CDR2 (germline): SGHKS, YYEKEE (reference sequence). General study points: Spike-specific TCR breadth and depth rose after two AZD1222 doses.

The repertoire was sequenced with immunoSEQ multiplex PCR; TCRdb's copy has only in-frame clones and lacks some. The sample includes roughly 110,000 clones, about 90% of them seen just once. This material consisted of peripheral blood, taken on day 0 of AZD1222 vaccination. This receptor was obtained from an adult in good health. The chain links TRBV5-5 to TRBJ2-7, with D maybe TRBD1 (6 bases). The chain's CDR3 is CASSLAIGQFPYEQYF. The CDR3 DNA is TGTGCCAGCAGCTTGGCGATAGGACAGTTTCCCTACGAGCAGTACTTC.